This TCR beta chain was obtained from a study of control samples from healthy donors and cancer patients. Sequencing used immunoSEQ multiplex PCR; TCRdb keeps in-frame clones, though not all of them. The table has about 150,000 clones, 75% to 90% seen once. Unmatched junction bases numbered 8, after V lost 5 bases and J lost 5 bases. The length of the CDR3 is 15 residues. The germline gives CDR1 SGHRS, CDR2 YFSETQ. This sequence originates from a man younger than 40 in good health. This chain uses TRBV5-1 with TRBJ2-1; 9 nucleotides align to TRBD2. The sample taken for sequencing was blood. The CDR3 spells CASRLAGDGDNEQFF. The CDR3 DNA is TGCGCCAGCAGGTTAGCGGGAGACGGCGACAATGAGCAGTTCTTC.